The TCR beta chain under discussion was sequenced for a study of T cells in Graves' hyperthyroidism and ophthalmopathy (dated by TCRdb to 2018 to 2020). At the level of the whole study: Peripheral blood samples were taken at the time of initial diagnosis, prior to any treatment. To identify TCR V-J signatures that set the groups apart, the researchers used a discovery cohort of about a hundred patients, made up of around 40 with Graves' ophthalmopathy and about 60 with stable Graves' hyperthyroidism. Prospective prediction of ophthalmopathy was tested in an independent validation cohort consisting of fewer than 20 hyperthyroidism patients and some 17 patients who later progressed to ophthalmopathy. The 90 or so discovery patients were randomly split 7:3 into training and test sets. The study also compared thyroid tissue and blood T-cell repertoires from more than five Graves' hyperthyroidism patients. After sampling, hyperthyroidism patients received methimazole starting at 30 mg daily, and ophthalmopathy patients received high-dose intravenous methylprednisolone. TCR Vbeta CDR3 sequencing of approximately 140 peripheral blood samples (roughly 41 ophthalmopathy, approximately 80 hyperthyroidism and approximately 17 progressor patients) is reported in the paper.

Graves' hyperthyroidism was defined as stable when no progression to ophthalmopathy occurred over 18 months of follow-up. Hyperthyroidism patients were newly diagnosed, with disease duration under 2 months, and aged 18 to 65 years. The study excluded patients with uncontrolled infections, other autoimmune diseases, pregnancy or lactation. Diagnoses were established on the basis of clinical symptoms, serum thyroxine and TRAb, thyroid ultrasound, and orbital computed tomography. PBMCs were isolated from about 9.1 ml of fresh peripheral blood by Ficoll-Paque density gradient centrifugation. Total RNA was extracted using Trizol reagent, and RNA quality was assessed on an Agilent 2100 Bioanalyzer. Regarding this clonotype: It lacks a known antigen. A junction end diverges from the germline sequence, so it may reflect a read error.

Paper-wide results and their limitations: Sample size was not statistically predetermined, and investigators were not blinded to group allocation. In validation, the model predicted progression to ophthalmopathy with approximately 71% sensitivity and about 72% specificity, a median of 6.5 months before onset. A 13 V-J signature model separated ophthalmopathy from stable hyperthyroidism, with 87.88% sensitivity and 81.08% specificity in cross-validation and 80%/75% in testing. Most expanded thyroid clonotypes (frequency above 0.001) were also detected in blood, a finding suggesting that blood repertoires may reflect thyroid immune responses.

The CDR3 measures 15 amino acids from cysteine to phenylalanine. Only the CDR3 portion is preserved as DNA: 45 bases, with reading frame beginning at the first base. According to the germline V gene, CDR1 reads SNHLY and CDR2 reads FYNNEI. The TCR beta CDR3 regions were amplified from the RNA transcripts. The first round of RT-PCR for the TCR CDR3 was performed with the HTBI primer set and the Qiagen OneStep RT-PCR kit. The libraries were constructed in a second round of multiplex PCR and then size-selected and purified. Sequencing of the libraries was done on an Illumina HiSeq2000 using paired-end 100 bp reads. For the original study's pipeline: Raw data were processed with SOAPnuke, discarding reads with adapters, uncalled bases, mean Phred below 15, or no exact constant-primer or identifier match. COPE v1.2.5 was used to merge high-quality paired reads, and clonotypes were defined as unique nucleotide sequences. Clonotypes were aligned to IMGT TRBV, TRBD and TRBJ reference segments using MiTCR v1.1. Analysis was restricted to V-J combinations with a frequency above 0.0001, which covered 99.2% of repertoires. The TCS score was defined as the ratio of F50 (clonal expansion) to E x V (chaos), calculated using BLOSUM62-based TCRdist between CDR3 peptides within each V-J. Welch's t-statistics and random forest reduced just over 500 V-J features to roughly 13, which were used in a naive Bayes classifier (R e1071). TCRdb's own reprocessing of the public reads used fastp at Q25 and MiXCR and kept productive beta chains. One record per CDR3 amino acid sequence lists the most common genes and DNA. In this record, the V and J calls reflect TCRdb's handling and not the investigators' own analysis. The sample table lists about 200,000 distinct CDR3 sequences, about a sixth of them with a count of one. About 41% of the sample belongs to the ten largest clones.

Sequencing input: blood. The sequence derives from a man in his forties with Graves' hyperthyroidism. The chain couples TRBV2 to TRBJ2-5; the D gene is possibly TRBD2, with 6 bases matching. The CDR3 protein sequence reads: CASSEYETSGEAQYF. The sequenced DNA is TGTGCCAGCAGTGAATACGAGACTAGTGGAGAGGCCCAGTACTTC. The variable domain in full, with residues beyond the CDR3 obtained from the reference TRBV2 and TRBJ2-5 genes, is EPEVTQTPSHQVTQMGQEVILRCVPISNHLYFYWYRQILGQKVEFLVSFYNNEISEKSEIFDDQFSVERPDGSNFTLKIRSTKLEDSAMYFCASSEYETSGEAQYFGPGTRLLVL.